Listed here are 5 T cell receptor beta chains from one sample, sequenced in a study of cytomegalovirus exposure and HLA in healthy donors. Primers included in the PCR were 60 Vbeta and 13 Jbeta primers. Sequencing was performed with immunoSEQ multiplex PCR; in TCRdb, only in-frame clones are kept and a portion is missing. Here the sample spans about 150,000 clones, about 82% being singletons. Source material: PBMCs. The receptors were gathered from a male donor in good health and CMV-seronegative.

The CDR3 DNA follows: TGTGCCAGCAACAATCACCAGGGAAGCTCCTACGAGCAGTACTTC. This sequence encodes CASNNHQGSSYEQYF. This chain uses TRBV28 with TRBJ2-7, with a tentative D call TRBD1 (5 bases). Germline V gene data show CDR1 as MDHEN and CDR2 as SYDVKM. V lost 7 bases and J 0 bases, leaving 16 bases between the germline ends. The CDR3 sequence is 15 residues long.

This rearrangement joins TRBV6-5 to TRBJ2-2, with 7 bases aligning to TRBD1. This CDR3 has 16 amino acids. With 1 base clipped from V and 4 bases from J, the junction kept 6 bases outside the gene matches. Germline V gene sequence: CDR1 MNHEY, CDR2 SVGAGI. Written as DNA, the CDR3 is TGTGCCAGCAGTTACTGGGGGACAGACCTCACCGGGGAGCTGTTTTTT. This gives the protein CASSYWGTDLTGELFF.

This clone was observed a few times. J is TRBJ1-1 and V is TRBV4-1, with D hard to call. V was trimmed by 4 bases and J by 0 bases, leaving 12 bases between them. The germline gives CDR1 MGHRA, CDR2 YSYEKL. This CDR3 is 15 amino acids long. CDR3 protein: CASSPLTSMNTEAFF. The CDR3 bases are TGCGCCAGCAGCCCTTTGACATCTATGAACACTGAAGCTTTCTTT.

The CDR3 DNA sequence: TGTGCCAGCAGTTCTAGCGGGGGAGCACAAGAGACCCAGTACTTC. Translated, it gives CASSSSGGAQETQYF. The chain carries TRBV6-5 and TRBJ2-5; TRBD2 agrees at 10 bases. The CDR3 covers 15 residues. The J segment lost 2 bases and the V segment lost 4 bases, leaving 4 bases of the junction unmatched. CDR1 is MNHEY, CDR2 SVGAGI, per germline.

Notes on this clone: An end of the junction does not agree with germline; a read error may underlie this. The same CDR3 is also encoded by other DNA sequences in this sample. This CDR3 is CASSVASGGVPYEQYF. In DNA form, the CDR3 reads TGCGCCAGCAGCGTAGCTAGCGGAGGGGTCCCCTACGAGCAGTACTTC. The chain uses TRBV9 and TRBJ2-7, with TRBD2 matching 7 bases. The CDR3 runs 16 residues. CDR1 and CDR2 from the germline V gene are SGDLS and YYNGEE. The variable domain in full, completed from reference TRBV9 and TRBJ2-7, reads DSGVTQTPKHLITATGQRVTLRCSPRSGDLSVYWYQQSLDQGLQFLIQYYNGEERAKGNILERFSAQQFPDLHSELNLSSLELGDSALYFCASSVASGGVPYEQYFGPGTRLTVT.